A selection of T cell receptor beta chains follows, all from one sample in a study of molecular identifiers for immune sequencing clone quantification. TCRdb called the PCR reads again in MiXCR, with one record for every CDR3 protein. The profile shows some 590,000 distinct CDR3 sequences, 25% of them singletons. Sequencing used naive CD8+ T cells from blood, with Jurkat cell RNA spiked in. Receptors originate from a human donor in good health. Some libraries in this study had Jurkat cell RNA spiked in. Both conserved end residues are part of each CDR3. Each record gives: V gene, clone size, J gene, D gene, CDR3 length, CDR3 DNA, CDR3 protein. A D gene is named only where the DNA matches it firmly. For some rows the clone size is stated as once, few or many, or as a class when expanded; others skip it.

V: TRBV6-5; size: few; J: TRBJ2-7; D: TRBD1; length: 15; DNA: TGTGCCAGCAGTTATGGGACAGGGGGTATTTACGAGCAGTACTTC; CDR3: CASSYGTGGIYEQYF
V: TRBV28; size: .; J: TRBJ1-2; D: .; length: 14; DNA: TGTGCCAGCAGCTCCAACGACTTTCCCCTTGGCTACACCTTC; CDR3: CASSSNDFPLGYTF
V: TRBV9; size: .; J: TRBJ2-7; D: .; length: 11; DNA: TGTGCCAACAGCGCGGGTTACGAGCAGTACTTC; CDR3: CANSAGYEQYF
V: TRBV4-3; size: many; J: TRBJ1-1; D: TRBD1; length: 18; DNA: TGCGCCAGCAGCCAAGATCTGGCATCCGGACAGGTGAACACTGAAGCTTTCTTT; CDR3: CASSQDLASGQVNTEAFF
V: TRBV27; size: .; J: TRBJ1-6; D: .; length: 12; DNA: TGTGCCAGCAAAGAAGGATCATCACCCCTCCACTTT; CDR3: CASKEGSSPLHF
V: TRBV12-3/TRBV12-4; size: many; J: TRBJ1-1; D: TRBD1; length: 16; DNA: TGTGCCAGCAGTTTATCTTGGACAGGGTTGGGCACTGAAGCTTTCTTT; CDR3: CASSLSWTGLGTEAFF
V: TRBV7-9; size: many; J: TRBJ2-5; D: .; length: 14; DNA: TGTGCCAGCAGCTTAACCTCGGACTACAAGGCCCAGTACTTC; CDR3: CASSLTSDYKAQYF
V: TRBV4-3; size: many; J: TRBJ1-6; D: .; length: 16; DNA: TGCGCCAGCAGCCAAGATTGGGGGGCAGGGAATTCACCCCTCCACTTT; CDR3: CASSQDWGAGNSPLHF
V: TRBV2; size: .; J: TRBJ1-6; D: .; length: 15; DNA: TGTGCCAGCAGGGAGTTGTACACAAATAATTCACCCCTCCACTTT; CDR3: CASRELYTNNSPLHF
V: TRBV7-9; size: many; J: TRBJ1-4; D: .; length: 12; DNA: TGTGCCAGCAGCCACCTGAATGAAAAACTGTTTTTT; CDR3: CASSHLNEKLFF
V: TRBV3-1; size: few; J: TRBJ2-3; D: TRBD2; length: 17; DNA: TGTGCCAGCAGCCAAGTGCCAGCGGGGAGGATGACAGATACGCAGTATTTT; CDR3: CASSQVPAGRMTDTQYF
V: TRBV5-1; size: many; J: TRBJ2-4; D: .; length: 12; DNA: TGCGCCAGCAGCTTGGGGGATTCCATTCAGTACTTC; CDR3: CASSLGDSIQYF
V: TRBV5-8; size: few; J: TRBJ1-2; D: .; length: 13; DNA: TGTGCCAGCAGCCCCAACCCGACCCAAGAACATTTCTTC; CDR3: CASSPNPTQEHFF
V: TRBV19; size: .; J: TRBJ2-3; D: TRBD1; length: 16; DNA: TGTGCCAGTATAAACTGGGACAGGGGGAGCACAGATACGCAGTATTTT; CDR3: CASINWDRGSTDTQYF
V: TRBV7-9; size: .; J: TRBJ2-2; D: TRBD1; length: 16; DNA: TGTGCCAGCAGTCCCGCGGGACAGGCGAACACCGGGGAGCTGTTTTTT; CDR3: CASSPAGQANTGELFF
V: TRBV28; size: many; J: TRBJ2-3; D: .; length: 18; DNA: TGTGCCAGCAGTTTATGCCCCGGATTCGAGACTAGCACAGATACGCAGTATTTT; CDR3: CASSLCPGFETSTDTQYF
V: TRBV25-1; size: .; J: TRBJ2-5; D: TRBD2; length: 14; DNA: TGTGCCAGCAGGGGATCTTGGGGGGGGGAGACCCAGTACTTC; CDR3: CASRGSWGGETQYF
V: TRBV19; size: .; J: TRBJ2-1; D: TRBD1; length: 15; DNA: TGTGCCAGTAGTAGTGCGGCAGGGGGCTCGGATGAGCAGTTCTTC; CDR3: CASSSAAGGSDEQFF
V: TRBV7-9; size: few; J: TRBJ2-2; D: .; length: 17; DNA: TGTGCCAGCAGCCAGGGGCCCCTCCCGGGAGGCGACGAGGAGCTGTTTTTT; CDR3: CASSQGPLPGGDEELFF
V: TRBV2; size: .; J: TRBJ2-7; D: .; length: 15; DNA: TGTGCCAGCAGGGACCCGGGACTGAACTCCTACGAGCAGTACTTC; CDR3: CASRDPGLNSYEQYF
V: TRBV28; size: .; J: TRBJ1-3; D: TRBD1; length: 16; DNA: TGTGCCAGCAGCGACAAGGACAGGGGATTAGTAGACACCATATATTTT; CDR3: CASSDKDRGLVDTIYF
V: TRBV5-1; size: .; J: TRBJ2-1; D: .; length: 16; DNA: TGCGCCAGCAGCCGTACATCTGGTTCAACGAACAATGAGCAGTTCTTC; CDR3: CASSRTSGSTNNEQFF
V: TRBV7-9; size: .; J: TRBJ2-3; D: .; length: 13; DNA: TGTGCCAGCAGCCTGTCCGGGGCAGCTCCGCAGTATTTT; CDR3: CASSLSGAAPQYF
V: TRBV29-1; size: many; J: TRBJ2-5; D: TRBD1; length: 11; DNA: TGCAGCGTTCTTCCGGACAGGGACCAGTACTTC; CDR3: CSVLPDRDQYF
V: TRBV9; size: many; J: TRBJ2-1; D: .; length: 12; DNA: TGTGCCAGCAGCCCCCGGTCCAATGAGCAGTTCTTC; CDR3: CASSPRSNEQFF
V: TRBV12-3/TRBV12-4; size: many; J: TRBJ2-3; D: TRBD2; length: 14; DNA: TGTGCCAGCAGGCCGGGACTAGGAATAGATACGCAGTATTTT; CDR3: CASRPGLGIDTQYF